Presented here are 13 T cell receptor beta chains from one specimen sequenced in a study of regulatory T cells in long-lasting Graves disease. As to time point: newly diagnosed GD, antithyroid drugs for less than 3 months. From RNA extracted from PBMCs, the TCR library was made. According to the study, TCR beta libraries were built with iRepertoire HTBI primers and CDR3-region Arm-PCR. TCRdb re-derived calls from the multiplex PCR reads in MiXCR, one entry per CDR3 protein. Of under 700,000 distinct CDR3 sequences listed, roughly 15% are singletons. The sample was also reused in another study, on T cells in Graves' hyperthyroidism and ophthalmopathy.

The input for sequencing was peripheral blood mononuclear cells (PBMCs), taken at new diagnosis, from a patient treated with antithyroid drugs. The receptor set was obtained from a woman aged 40-65 years with Graves disease.

This clonotype was observed many times. The chain links TRBV18 to TRBJ2-3; D not resolved. Germline V gene data show CDR1 as KGHSH and CDR2 as LQKENI. Trimming shortened V by 4 bases and J by 2 bases, and 16 bases separated the two germline ends. This CDR3 has 16 amino acids. CDR3 in amino acids: CASSLRQATYTDTQYF. In DNA, the CDR3 is TGTGCCAGCTCACTCAGGCAGGCGACCTACACAGATACGCAGTATTTT.

This clonotype has at least ten counts. J is TRBJ1-2 and V is TRBV3-1; 7 bases fit TRBD1. The V and J ends lost 1 base and 2 bases, in that order; junction bases with no gene match: 4. Germline V CDR1 and CDR2: LGHDT, YNNKEL (reference sequence). CDR3 length: 15 residues. CDR3 in amino acids: CASSQGRGQNYGYTF. The CDR3 region has the DNA TGTGCCAGCAGCCAAGGACGGGGACAGAACTATGGCTACACCTTC. Looking up the rest from reference TRBV3-1 and TRBJ1-2 gives the full variable domain: DTAVSQTPKYLVTQMGNDKSIKCEQNLGHDTMYWYKQDSKKFLKIMFSYNNKELIINETVPNRFSPKSPDKAHLNLHINSLELGDSAVYFCASSQGRGQNYGYTFGSGTRLTVV.

This clonotype was detected only a few times. The chain couples TRBV28 to TRBJ1-5; D remains unclear. The germline V gene encodes CDR1 MDHEN and CDR2 SYDVKM. The CDR3 consists of 12 residues. The V gene lost 6 bases and the J gene lost 5 bases, with 8 bases spanning the gap. This CDR3 reads CASRSFDQPQHF. The CDR3 bases are TGTGCCAGCAGAAGTTTCGATCAGCCCCAGCATTTT.

Here the CDR3 reads CASSFWTSGGNTGELFF. The DNA of the CDR3 is TGTGCCAGCAGTTTCTGGACTAGCGGGGGGAACACCGGGGAGCTGTTTTTT. This rearrangement joins TRBV12-3 or TRBV12-4 to TRBJ2-2; 13 positions match TRBD2. V shed 3 bases, J shed 1 base, and the junction held 2 bases outside the gene matches. The CDR3 is 17 amino acids.

This clonotype was seen a few times. The gene calls are TRBV20-1 and TRBJ2-7, with TRBD1 matching 12 bases. Trimming removed 1 base from V and 5 bases from J; junction bases left unmatched: 6. There are 15 residues in the CDR3. In germline, CDR1 is DFQATT, CDR2 SNEGSKA (reference sequence). This chain's CDR3 is CSARAGDRGLNEQYF. For the CDR3, the DNA is TGCAGTGCTAGAGCGGGGGACAGGGGGCTAAACGAGCAGTACTTC.

This clonotype was detected a few times. V is TRBV10-3 and J is TRBJ2-3; D is undetermined. This CDR3 comprises 13 residues. The V gene's germline CDR1 is ENHRY and CDR2 SYGVKD. V dropped 3 bases and J dropped 3 bases, with 7 bases sitting between them. CDR3 residues: CAISDDRTDTQYF. The CDR3 coding sequence is TGTGCCATCAGTGACGATAGGACAGATACGCAGTATTTT.

The DNA of the CDR3 is TGCGCCAGCAGCTTGGTATTTGCCACCCCAGGTATGACGGGGCCCCGCCGGGAAACTGAAGCTTTCTTT. Translating gives CASSLVFATPGMTGPRRETEAFF. This sequence joins TRBV5-1 and TRBJ1-1; perhaps TRBD1 as D (5 bases). The CDR3 consists of 23 residues. Germline CDR1 SGHRS, CDR2 YFSETQ. V gave up 0 bases and J gave up 5 bases, with 38 bases separating them.

There are a few counts of this clonotype. The V call is TRBV10-3, the J call TRBJ1-2; 7 bases match TRBD1. The CDR3 runs 14 residues. V trimming: 10 bases; J trimming: 0 bases; junction bases outside the gene matches: 8. Germline V CDR1 and CDR2: ENHRY, SYGVKD. The CDR3 loop reads CASQGGSTNYGYTF. The CDR3 DNA sequence: TGTGCCAGCCAGGGGGGGAGTACTAACTATGGCTACACCTTC.

This clonotype occurred many times. This chain links TRBV20-1 with TRBJ2-5, with 9 bases that match TRBD2. The CDR3 has 14 residues. V lost 0 bases to trimming and J lost 2 bases; unmatched junction nucleotides: 1. Germline lookup yields CDR1 DFQATT and CDR2 SNEGSKA (reference sequence). CDR3: CSARDTSGQETQYF. The CDR3 DNA is TGCAGTGCTAGAGATACTAGCGGGCAAGAGACCCAGTACTTC.

This clonotype showed up many times. V usage is TRBV28 and J usage is TRBJ2-7; TRBD1 is a possible D gene (5 bases). The length of the CDR3 is 15 residues. Trimming removed 3 bases from V and 1 base from J, with 13 bases in between. CDR1 and CDR2 from the germline V gene are MDHEN and SYDVKM. The CDR3 loop is CASSFLGVRSYEQYF. The CDR3 nucleotides are TGTGCCAGCAGTTTTTTAGGGGTCCGTTCCTACGAGCAGTACTTC.

This clonotype was detected only a few times. The J gene is TRBJ2-5, the V gene TRBV20-1; the D gene is possibly TRBD1 (5 bases). The ends were cut back, 6 bases at V and 1 base at J, with 12 bases in the middle. This CDR3 comprises 13 residues. CDR1 is DFQATT, CDR2 SNEGSKA, per germline (reference sequence). CDR3 residues: CSAKRGSQETQYF. The CDR3 nucleotides are TGCAGTGCAAAAAGGGGTAGCCAAGAGACCCAGTACTTC.

At least ten counts were recorded for this clonotype. V is TRBV3-1 and J is TRBJ2-2; 10 bases fit TRBD2. The CDR3 extends over 16 amino acids. The germline V gene has CDR1 LGHDT and CDR2 YNNKEL (reference sequence). V lost 2 bases to trimming and J lost 6 bases; unmatched junction nucleotides: 6. In DNA, the CDR3 is TGTGCCAGCAGCCAATTCCCTAGCGGGGGCTCCGGGGAGCTGTTTTTT. Protein: CASSQFPSGGSGELFF.

This clonotype was recorded at least ten times. This chain connects TRBV12-3 or TRBV12-4 to TRBJ2-1; unclear D gene. The CDR3 contains 14 residues. V lost 6 bases and J 4 bases, leaving 13 bases between the germline ends. CDR3 nucleotides: TGTGCCAGCAGCTATGAGTGGGTTTACAATGAGCAGTTCTTC. Amino acid sequence: CASSYEWVYNEQFF.